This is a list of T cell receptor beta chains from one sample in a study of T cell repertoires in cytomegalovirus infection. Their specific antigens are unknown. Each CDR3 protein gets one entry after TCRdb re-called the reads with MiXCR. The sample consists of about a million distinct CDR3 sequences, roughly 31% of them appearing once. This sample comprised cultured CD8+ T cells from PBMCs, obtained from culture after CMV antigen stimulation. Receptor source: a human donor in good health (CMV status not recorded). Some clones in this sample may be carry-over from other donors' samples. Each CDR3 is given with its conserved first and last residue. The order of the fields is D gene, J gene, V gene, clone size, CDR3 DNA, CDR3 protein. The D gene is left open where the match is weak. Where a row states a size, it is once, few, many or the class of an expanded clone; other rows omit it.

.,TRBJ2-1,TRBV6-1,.,TGTGCCAGCAGTGGTTTGACTTGGAAGGAGCAGTTCTTC,CASSGLTWKEQFF
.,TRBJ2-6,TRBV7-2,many,TGTGCCAGCAGCTTAGGGGGGAACGGGGGAAGAGCCAACGTCCTGACTTTC,CASSLGGNGGRANVLTF
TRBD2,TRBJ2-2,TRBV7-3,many,TGTGCCAGCAGCTCCCAAATAACTAGCGGGGGCACCGGGGAGCTGTTTTTT,CASSSQITSGGTGELFF
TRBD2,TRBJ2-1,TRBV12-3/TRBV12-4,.,TGTGCCAGCAGCCGGACTAGCGGGGGACTATACAATGAGCAGTTCTTC,CASSRTSGGLYNEQFF
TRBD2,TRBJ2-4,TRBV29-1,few,TGCAGCGTTTATGGGGGACTAGCGAACATTCAGTACTTC,CSVYGGLANIQYF
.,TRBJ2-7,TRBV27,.,TGTGCCAACAGTTTATCGTTCCCAGGGCCGCACGAGCAGTACTTC,CANSLSFPGPHEQYF
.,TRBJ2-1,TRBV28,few,TGTGCCAGCAGCGGCCCCCGGGTGGGGAACCAAAATGAGCAGTTCTTC,CASSGPRVGNQNEQFF
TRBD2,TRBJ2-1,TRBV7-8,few,TGTGCCAGCAGCTTAGACCTAGCGGGGGGGCCGCTTCAGTTCTTC,CASSLDLAGGPLQFF
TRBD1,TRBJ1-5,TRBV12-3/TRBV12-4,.,TGTGCCAGCAGTTTAGTGGACAGGGGCCCTCAGCCCCAGCATTTT,CASSLVDRGPQPQHF
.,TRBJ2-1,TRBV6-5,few,TGTGCCAGCAGTTACTCGACAGGTGATGGACACAATGAGCAGTTCTTC,CASSYSTGDGHNEQFF
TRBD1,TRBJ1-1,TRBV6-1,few,TGTGCCAGCAGCCGGACCTTGACAGGGAATGAAGCTTTCTTT,CASSRTLTGNEAFF
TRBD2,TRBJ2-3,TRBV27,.,TGTGCCAGCAGTTTATCGGTCGGGAGGGTCCCATTTTCAGATACGCAGTATTTT,CASSLSVGRVPFSDTQYF